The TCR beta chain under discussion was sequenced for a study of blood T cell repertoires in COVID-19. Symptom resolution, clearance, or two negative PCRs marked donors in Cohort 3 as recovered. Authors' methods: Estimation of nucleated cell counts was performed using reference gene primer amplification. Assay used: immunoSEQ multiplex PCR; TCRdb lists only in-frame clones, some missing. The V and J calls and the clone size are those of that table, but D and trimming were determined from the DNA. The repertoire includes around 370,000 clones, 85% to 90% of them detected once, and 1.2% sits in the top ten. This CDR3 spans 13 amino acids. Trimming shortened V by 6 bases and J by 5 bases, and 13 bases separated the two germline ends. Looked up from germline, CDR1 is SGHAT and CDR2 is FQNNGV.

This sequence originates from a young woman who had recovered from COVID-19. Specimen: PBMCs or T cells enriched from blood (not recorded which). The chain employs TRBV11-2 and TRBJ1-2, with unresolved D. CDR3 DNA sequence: TGTGCCAGCAGTTCGCCAGAATGGTATGGCTACACCTTC. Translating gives CASSSPEWYGYTF.